Below, 15 T cell receptor beta chains from the same sample are listed, as sequenced in a study of blood T cell repertoires in COVID-19. Generated by immunoSEQ multiplex PCR, the TCRdb table keeps only in-frame clones and is missing some. The table records around 300,000 clones, nearly 90% of them present only once. The sequenced sample was PBMCs or T cells enriched from blood (not recorded which). The receptor source for this set is a woman aged 18-30 years with acute COVID-19.

The V gene is TRBV2, the J gene TRBJ2-2, with 9 positions matching TRBD1. Germline assignment: CDR1 SNHLY and CDR2 FYNNEI. Losses at the gene ends were 8 bases for V and 7 bases for J; bases not matched to a gene: 8. CDR3 size: 14 residues. The CDR3 DNA reads TGTGCCAGCGGTCGGGACAGGGCAAGCGGGGAGCTGTTTTTT. Encoded protein: CASGRDRASGELFF. Filled out from reference TRBV2 and TRBJ2-2, the complete variable domain reads EPEVTQTPSHQVTQMGQEVILRCVPISNHLYFYWYRQILGQKVEFLVSFYNNEISEKSEIFDDQFSVERPDGSNFTLKIRSTKLEDSAMYFCASGRDRASGELFFGEGSRLTVL.

This CDR3 reads CASSAQVSYEQYF. CDR3 in DNA: TGTGCCAGCAGTGCGCAGGTTTCCTACGAGCAGTACTTC. The chain recombines TRBV2 with TRBJ2-7; D remains ambiguous. The CDR3 is 13 residues long. V was clipped by 4 bases and J by 1 base, with 8 bases between them. The germline V gene has CDR1 SNHLY and CDR2 FYNNEI. Using reference TRBV2 and TRBJ2-7 for the parts outside the CDR3, the full variable domain is EPEVTQTPSHQVTQMGQEVILRCVPISNHLYFYWYRQILGQKVEFLVSFYNNEISEKSEIFDDQFSVERPDGSNFTLKIRSTKLEDSAMYFCASSAQVSYEQYFGPGTRLTVT.

The chain recombines TRBV10-3 with TRBJ2-3; 11 positions agree with TRBD2. V trimming: 7 bases; J trimming: 0 bases; junction bases outside the gene matches: 3. The V gene's germline CDR1 is ENHRY and CDR2 SYGVKD. This CDR3 region has 15 residues. The CDR3: CAIKGTSGSTDTQYF. CDR3 sequence (DNA): TGTGCCATCAAGGGGACTAGCGGTAGCACAGATACGCAGTATTTT.

The chain has TRBV27 and TRBJ1-2; TRBD1 agrees at 9 bases. This CDR3 has 15 amino acids. Germline loops: CDR1 MNHEY, CDR2 SMNVEV (reference sequence). V was clipped by 3 bases and J by 3 bases; unmatched bases: 5. The CDR3 coding sequence is TGTGCCAGCAGTTTGCGGACAGGGGAGGACTATGGCTACACCTTC. As protein: CASSLRTGEDYGYTF.

This chain joins TRBV7-8 and TRBJ2-1; 9 bases match TRBD2. The CDR3 has 17 amino acids. CDR1 and CDR2 (germline): SGHVS, FQNEAQ. J lost 4 bases, V lost 4 bases, and 11 bases had no gene match. In DNA form, the CDR3 reads TGTGCCAGCAGCTCAGCCCGACTAGCGGAAAAATACAATGAGCAGTTCTTC. The encoded protein is CASSSARLAEKYNEQFF. Full variable domain (outside the CDR3, taken from reference TRBV7-8 and TRBJ2-1): GAGVSQSPRYKVAKRGQDVALRCDPISGHVSLFWYQQALGQGPEFLTYFQNEAQLDKSGLPSDRFFAERPEGSVSTLKIQRTQQEDSAVYLCASSSARLAEKYNEQFFGPGTRLTVL.

The chain couples TRBV7-2 to TRBJ1-1; D might be TRBD1 (6 bases). Trimming cost V 5 bases and J 8 bases, with 15 bases left between them. The CDR3 is made up of 13 amino acids. Germline CDR1 is SGHTA and CDR2 is FQGNSA. This chain's CDR3 is CASSPRTAMEAFF. CDR3 in DNA: TGTGCCAGCAGCCCCCGGACAGCCATGGAAGCTTTCTTT.

This clone was observed a single time. This chain joins TRBV15 and TRBJ1-5, with D possibly TRBD1 on 6 matching bases. V was shortened by 8 bases and J by 1 base, with 15 bases between the two germline ends. This CDR3 spans 15 amino acids. From germline, CDR1 is LNHNV and CDR2 YYDKDF (reference sequence). CDR3: CATDPWTVSNQPQHF. In DNA, the CDR3 is TGTGCCACCGACCCCTGGACAGTGAGCAATCAGCCCCAGCATTTT.

This clone was seen a single time. This CDR3 reads CAWSLGQAYEQYF. CDR3 nucleotide sequence: TGTGCCTGGAGCCTGGGACAGGCCTACGAGCAGTACTTC. V and J are TRBV30 and TRBJ2-7, with TRBD1 matching 8 bases. CDR1 is GTSNPN and CDR2 is SVGIG in the germline V gene (reference sequence). V lost 3 bases to trimming and J lost 2 bases; unmatched junction nucleotides: 3. CDR3 length: 13 residues.

V gene TRBV3-1 (or the pseudogene TRBV3-2) combines with J gene TRBJ2-5, with 12 bases aligning to TRBD2. Per germline, CDR1 LGHDT and CDR2 YNNKEL (reference sequence). The CDR3 has 16 amino acids. After removal of 6 bases from V and 5 bases from J, the junction contained 10 bases not matched to a gene. In DNA form, the CDR3 reads TGTGCCAGCAGGTCCCTAGCGGGAGGGCCGGGTGAGACCCAGTACTTC. It encodes CASRSLAGGPGETQYF.

The table lists this clone with a count of one. The chain joins TRBV7-2 to TRBJ1-5, with no clear D. CDR3 length: 15 amino acids. Germline CDR1 reads SGHTA; CDR2 reads FQGNSA. The V end lost 0 bases, the J end lost 2 bases, and 8 bases lay between the germline ends. The CDR3, as DNA: TGTGCCAGCAGCTTAGCTCCTTTTGGCAATCAGCCCCAGCATTTT. This gives the protein CASSLAPFGNQPQHF.

The chain carries TRBV2 and TRBJ2-7; 10 bases line up with TRBD1. This CDR3 comprises 12 residues. With V trimmed by 5 bases and J by 6 bases, 1 base remained unmatched. In germline, CDR1 is SNHLY, CDR2 FYNNEI. Written as DNA, the CDR3 is TGTGCCAGCAGTAGGGACAGGGGCGAGCAGTACTTC. Translation: CASSRDRGEQYF.

The CDR3 DNA sequence: TGTGCCAGCACTGGCGGACAGGGCCTCACGGATACGCAGTATTTT. As protein: CASTGGQGLTDTQYF. This rearrangement joins TRBV2 to TRBJ2-3, with 8 positions matching TRBD1. The CDR3 totals 15 residues. The germline gives CDR1 SNHLY, CDR2 FYNNEI. The J segment lost 6 bases and the V segment lost 7 bases, leaving 12 bases of the junction unmatched. The whole variable domain, filled in from reference TRBV2 and TRBJ2-3, reads EPEVTQTPSHQVTQMGQEVILRCVPISNHLYFYWYRQILGQKVEFLVSFYNNEISEKSEIFDDQFSVERPDGSNFTLKIRSTKLEDSAMYFCASTGGQGLTDTQYFGPGTRLTVL.

J is TRBJ2-7 and V is TRBV2, with D possibly being TRBD2 (5 bases). This CDR3 is built from 15 residues. V was trimmed by 4 bases and J by 1 base, leaving 14 bases between them. Germline CDR1 reads SNHLY; CDR2 reads FYNNEI. CDR3 residues: CASSAERDTSYEQYF. The CDR3 nucleotides read TGTGCCAGCAGTGCGGAACGGGATACTTCCTACGAGCAGTACTTC.

A word on this clone: At one end the junction does not follow the germline gene, possibly because of a read error. The genes are TRBV25-1 and TRBJ2-7; 10 nucleotides agree with TRBD1. This CDR3 has 11 residues. Germline-derived CDR1 and CDR2 are MGHDK and SYGVNS. The CDR3, as DNA: TGTGCCAGCAGTGGGGGGACAGGGGCGAGCTTC. Encoded protein: CASSGGTGASF.

The genes are TRBV4-3 and TRBJ1-2, with D unresolved. V was shortened by 0 bases and J by 7 bases, with 15 bases between the two germline ends. Germline CDR1 is LGHNA and CDR2 is YSLEER. The CDR3 has 15 residues. This CDR3 reads CASSQDDEGYRGYTF. In DNA, the CDR3 is TGCGCCAGCAGCCAAGATGATGAGGGTTATCGTGGCTACACCTTC.